A single T cell receptor (beta chain) is shown here with its context. What it binds is unknown. V was trimmed by 4 bases and J by 4 bases, leaving 13 bases between them. Germline V gene sequence: CDR1 GTSNPN, CDR2 SVGIG (reference sequence). The CDR3 spans 13 residues. The data originate from a study of cytomegalovirus exposure and HLA in healthy donors. Study summary: The approximately 120 validation repertoires were reported in a later analysis to have been generated on the same platform as the roughly 720 first-cohort repertoires. The study's findings and limits: Altogether, around 160 TCR beta chains were recorded as cytomegalovirus-associated. A few chains tied to CMV proved CMV antigen-specific in vitro.

Clones were sequenced by immunoSEQ multiplex PCR, and TCRdb holds only the in-frame ones, with some missing. This sample has about 220,000 clones, with over 80% found just once. Input material: PBMCs. This TCR was sampled from a woman in her twenties or thirties in good health and CMV-seropositive. The chain links TRBV30 to TRBJ1-1, with D possibly being TRBD1 (5 bases). The CDR3 sequence is CAWIRRVGTEAFF. CDR3 sequence (DNA): TGTGCCTGGATACGCAGGGTCGGCACTGAAGCTTTCTTT.